These T cell receptor beta chains were read from a single sample in a study of T cell responses to AZD1222 COVID-19 vaccine. Clones were sequenced by immunoSEQ multiplex PCR, and TCRdb holds only the in-frame ones, with some missing. Among fewer than 130,000 clones listed, 80% to 90% were seen once. Sequencing was performed on peripheral blood, taken 28 days after the second AZD1222 dose. These receptors originate from an adult who received the AZD1222 COVID-19 vaccine. Both conserved end residues are trimmed from each CDR3. A D gene is named only where the DNA matches it firmly. Some rows have no size entry. The others give once, few or many, or a class for an expanded clone.

v_gene,abundance,j_gene,d_gene,CDR3aa
TRBV5-1,NA,TRBJ1-2,NA,ASSLDGTTNYGYT
TRBV5-4,NA,TRBJ2-7,TRBD1,ASSLGQGQGEQY
TRBV15,NA,TRBJ2-2,NA,ATSSNSGELF
TRBV6-5,NA,TRBJ1-2,NA,ASRVPQGSGYT
TRBV7-2,NA,TRBJ2-2,NA,ASSWTPTGELF
TRBV7-3,NA,TRBJ1-2,TRBD1,ASSPQGGDGYT
TRBV7-8,NA,TRBJ2-6,NA,ASSPQTQGASGANVLT
TRBV2,NA,TRBJ2-1,NA,ASSESGFRVPQF
TRBV3-1/TRBV3-2,NA,TRBJ1-5,NA,ASSPTWDIGNQPQH
TRBV6-1,once,TRBJ1-2,NA,ASSEVGQSYGYT
TRBV6-6,NA,TRBJ2-6,NA,ASSLEAPIGISGANVLT
TRBV7-9,NA,TRBJ1-4,NA,ASSLGIGRRIGNEKLF
TRBV18,NA,TRBJ1-2,NA,ASSPDGDYGYT
TRBV6-6,NA,TRBJ1-6,NA,ASSNDGGINSPLH
TRBV5-4,NA,TRBJ2-5,TRBD2,ASSLGLAVQETQY
TRBV28,once,TRBJ2-3,NA,ASSSTDTQY
TRBV28,NA,TRBJ2-1,TRBD2,ASSLGTSGRKNEQF
TRBV5-1,NA,TRBJ2-2,TRBD2,ASSRGGATGELF
TRBV28,once,TRBJ2-7,TRBD2,ASSPPGTSGPGQY
TRBV11-3,NA,TRBJ1-1,NA,ASSLEEGGTEAF
TRBV5-4,NA,TRBJ2-5,TRBD1,ASSTGQGRKVKETQY
TRBV19,NA,TRBJ1-5,NA,ASKGYSNQPQH
TRBV9,NA,TRBJ1-3,NA,ASSVDPSSGNTIY
TRBV5-5,NA,TRBJ2-3,NA,ASSLVGVRGTDTQY
TRBV27,NA,TRBJ1-1,TRBD1,ASRNQGEWGIGTEAF
TRBV7-8,NA,TRBJ1-2,TRBD1,ASSSGTGTYGYT
TRBV6-5,NA,TRBJ1-5,NA,ASSYQGSNQPQH
TRBV2,NA,TRBJ1-1,NA,ASSEGTEAF
TRBV7-9,NA,TRBJ2-1,TRBD1,ASSTGMTGGAYNEQF
TRBV7-9,NA,TRBJ2-7,NA,ASMLSTLTEQY
TRBV28,NA,TRBJ1-2,NA,ASRAQYGYT
TRBV27,NA,TRBJ1-2,NA,ASSLSPRLANYGYT
TRBV19,NA,TRBJ1-1,TRBD1,ATGTGVNTEAF
TRBV5-1,NA,TRBJ1-6,TRBD1,ASSSHRGADSPLH
TRBV5-4,NA,TRBJ2-7,NA,ASSPSGGRSYEQY
TRBV20-1,NA,TRBJ2-5,NA,SAIQETQY
TRBV27,NA,TRBJ2-1,NA,ASSPTRTLRPF
TRBV20-1,NA,TRBJ2-7,NA,SAQFVYEQY
TRBV5-1,NA,TRBJ2-5,TRBD2,ASSLGTSGTETQY
TRBV5-1,once,TRBJ1-1,TRBD1,ASSLGDRVSEAF